The rows below give T cell receptor beta chains drawn from one sample of a study of blood T cells in healthy people across ages. Each CDR3 protein is one row after TCRdb ran MiXCR on the 5' RACE reads. Here the sample spans about 1.4 million distinct CDR3 sequences, approximately 60% being singletons. Sequencing was done on a sample of blood. Receptors were obtained from a young man in good health. CDR3s include the opening cysteine and the closing phenylalanine or tryptophan. D genes are given only for firm matches.

TRBV6-1,TRBJ1-2,.,CASRVSGIYGYTF
TRBV3-1,TRBJ1-1,.,CASSQEGEGEAFF
TRBV9,TRBJ2-1,.,CASSTLAGTDNEQFF
TRBV20-1,TRBJ2-7,.,CSARWSNEQYF
TRBV7-9,TRBJ2-7,.,CASSRLQGNWDEQYF
TRBV20-1,TRBJ2-5,.,CSARGDDSQETQYF
TRBV7-9,TRBJ2-5,.,CASSLYVGVEETQYF
TRBV7-6,TRBJ2-3,TRBD2,CASSRTSGGVVDTQYF
TRBV4-1,TRBJ2-1,TRBD2,CASSPPASGSYNEQFF
TRBV2,TRBJ1-5,.,CASSEARQTGQPQHF
TRBV20-1,TRBJ2-5,.,CSAIMETQYF
TRBV13,TRBJ2-5,.,CASSYREDRQETQYF
TRBV4-3,TRBJ2-1,TRBD1,CASSQDSTGGKSGEFF
TRBV7-2,.,TRBD1,CASSLDRGHYEQYF
TRBV27,TRBJ1-6,.,CASRPVQFYNSPLHF
TRBV7-8,TRBJ1-1,TRBD1,CASSTGQGWGNTEAFF
TRBV28,TRBJ2-7,.,CASSFIGHGIHYEQYF
TRBV9,TRBJ2-1,.,CASESGSSYNEQFF
TRBV5-5,TRBJ2-6,.,CASSSPRGPGANVLTF
TRBV20-1,TRBJ1-5,.,CSARHKIWPQHF